Presented here are 17 T cell receptor beta chains from one specimen sequenced in a study of cytotoxic CD8 clonotypes in ibrutinib-treated CLL. Using immunoSEQ multiplex PCR, the repertoire was profiled, and TCRdb retains in-frame clones only, with some absent. The sample consists of some 92,000 clones, about 74% of them appearing once. The specimen was PBMCs, collected after 24 months of ibrutinib treatment. The receptors stem from a human donor with chronic lymphocytic leukemia.

This clone ranks as medium-sized. The chain joins TRBV4-1 to TRBJ2-3; no definite D call. V was pared by 6 bases and J by 5 bases, with 18 bases between. Germline assignment: CDR1 MGHRA and CDR2 YSYEKL. The CDR3 sequence is 15 residues long. Here the CDR3 DNA reads TGCGCCAGCAGAGGAACTACACCTTCCGGAGATACGCAGTATTTT. Its translation is CASRGTTPSGDTQYF.

The chain links TRBV5-1 to TRBJ1-2; 9 bases map to TRBD1. Per germline, CDR1 SGHRS and CDR2 YFSETQ. The junction had 4 bases not matched to a gene; V was cut back by 4 bases and J by 0 bases. The CDR3 runs 15 residues. CDR3 amino acids: CASSPYRGPNYGYTF. Written as DNA, the CDR3 is TGCGCCAGCAGCCCGTACAGGGGGCCTAACTATGGCTACACCTTC.

The rearrangement uses TRBV6-1 and TRBJ1-5; TRBD1 aligns across 7 bases. This CDR3 has 14 amino acids. Germline V gene lookup returns CDR1 MNHNS and CDR2 SASEGT. V lost 3 bases to trimming and J lost 1 base; unmatched junction nucleotides: 0. CDR3 DNA: TGTGCCAGCAGTGAGGGACAGAGCAATCAGCCCCAGCATTTT. It codes for CASSEGQSNQPQHF.

This clone showed up just once. V usage is TRBV7-8 and J usage is TRBJ1-5, with D tentatively TRBD1 (6 bases). In germline, CDR1 is SGHVS, CDR2 FQNEAQ. The CDR3 consists of 14 residues. V was clipped by 5 bases and J by 2 bases, with 10 bases between them. CDR3 in DNA: TGTGCCAGCAGCACGACAGGTCGCAATCAGCCCCAGCATTTT. Protein sequence: CASSTTGRNQPQHF.

The rearrangement joins TRBV19 to TRBJ2-7; D gene ambiguous. V dropped 3 bases and J dropped 3 bases, with 15 bases sitting between them. This CDR3 is 15 amino acids long. Germline assignment: CDR1 LNHDA and CDR2 SQIVND (reference sequence). The CDR3 spells CASSMGPLSLYEQYF. The CDR3 bases are TGTGCCAGTAGTATGGGCCCATTATCGCTCTACGAGCAGTACTTC.

V and J are TRBV2 and TRBJ2-5; 8 positions match TRBD1. The CDR3 sequence is 12 residues long. Germline assignment: CDR1 SNHLY and CDR2 FYNNEI. The V segment lost 6 bases and the J segment 12 bases; nucleotides outside the gene matches: 9. In DNA, the CDR3 is TGTGCCAGCAGATTCCGGACAGGGATTAAGTACTTC. Protein product: CASRFRTGIKYF.

This chain uses TRBV10-1 with TRBJ2-7; D possibly corresponds to TRBD1 (6 bases). In germline, CDR1 is WNHNN, CDR2 SYGVQD (reference sequence). CDR3 length: 15 amino acids. Trimming stripped 0 bases from V and 7 bases from J, with 16 bases between. The CDR3 region is CASSESLGASWEQYF. CDR3 DNA: TGCGCCAGCAGTGAGTCGTTGGGGGCCTCTTGGGAGCAGTACTTC.

In its sample, this clone was seen many times. The V gene is TRBV2, the J gene TRBJ1-1, with D perhaps TRBD1 (5 bases). The V gene lost 8 bases and the J gene lost 0 bases, with 13 bases spanning the gap. The CDR3 covers 14 residues. From germline, CDR1 is SNHLY and CDR2 FYNNEI. CDR3: CASSTDSMNTEAFF. As DNA, the CDR3 is TGTGCCAGCTCTACCGACAGCATGAACACTGAAGCTTTCTTT.

The count of this clone is one. V and J are TRBV27 and TRBJ2-1, with no clear D. Trimming shortened V by 3 bases and J by 8 bases, and 14 bases separated the two germline ends. Looked up from germline, CDR1 is MNHEY and CDR2 is SMNVEV (reference sequence). The length of the CDR3 is 14 residues. CDR3 amino acids: CASSFQDARDEQFF. The CDR3 nucleotides read TGTGCCAGCAGTTTCCAGGACGCCCGGGATGAGCAGTTCTTC.

V and J are TRBV4-3 and TRBJ2-3, with TRBD2 matching 7 bases. Germline CDR1 is LGHNA and CDR2 is YSLEER. This CDR3 has 18 residues. The V segment lost 1 base and the J segment 2 bases; nucleotides outside the gene matches: 12. This CDR3 reads CASSQGVERETNTDTQYF. In DNA, the CDR3 is TGCGCCAGCAGCCAAGGTGTGGAGCGGGAAACGAACACAGATACGCAGTATTTT.

Remarks on this clone: Other DNA variants within this sample encode the same CDR3. CDR3 sequence: CASSFSGNTEAFF. The CDR3 DNA sequence: TGCGCCAGCAGCTTTAGTGGGAACACTGAAGCTTTCTTT. The chain recombines TRBV5-1 with TRBJ1-1; the D is unclear. CDR3 size: 13 residues. CDR1 and CDR2 (germline): SGHRS, YFSETQ. V was cut by 2 bases and J by 1 base, with 6 bases left in between.

The chain has TRBV5-4 and TRBJ1-2; weak D call: TRBD1 (6 bases). CDR1 is SGHNT and CDR2 is YYREEE in the germline V gene (reference sequence). V lost 3 bases to trimming and J lost 4 bases, with 13 bases between them. CDR3 length: 14 residues. The CDR3 loop reads CASSSEQGGYGYTF. For the CDR3, the DNA is TGTGCCAGCAGCTCCGAACAGGGAGGCTATGGCTACACCTTC. Supplemented by reference TRBV5-4 and TRBJ1-2, the full variable domain reads ETGVTQSPTHLIKTRGQQVTLRCSSQSGHNTVSWYQQALGQGPQFIFQYYREEENGRGNFPPRFSGLQFPNYSSELNVNALELDDSALYLCASSSEQGGYGYTFGSGTRLTVV.

The chain combines TRBV7-9 with TRBJ2-3, with D tentatively TRBD1 (6 bases). The ends were cut back, 0 bases at V and 1 base at J, with 11 bases in the middle. Germline-derived CDR1 and CDR2 are SEHNR and FQNEAQ (reference sequence). The CDR3 has 16 residues. This CDR3 reads CASSLARAGGTDTQYF. The CDR3, as DNA: TGTGCCAGCAGCTTAGCGAGGGCAGGGGGCACAGATACGCAGTATTTT.

V usage is TRBV4-3 and J usage is TRBJ2-4; 9 nucleotides match TRBD1. The V gene's germline CDR1 is LGHNA and CDR2 YSLEER. This CDR3 has 17 amino acids. The J segment lost 1 base and the V segment lost 0 bases, leaving 4 bases of the junction unmatched. The CDR3, as DNA: TGCGCCAGCAGCCAAGACCGGGACAGGGTGGCCAAAAACATTCAGTACTTC. It is translated as CASSQDRDRVAKNIQYF.

The rearrangement links TRBV10-2 to TRBJ2-7, with a weak D call TRBD1 (6 bases). V was shortened by 11 bases and J by 3 bases, with 17 bases between the two germline ends. CDR3 length: 13 residues. Germline V gene lookup returns CDR1 WSHSY and CDR2 SAAADI. This CDR3 reads CASNQGLIYEQYF. In DNA form, the CDR3 reads TGCGCCTCCAATCAGGGGTTGATCTACGAGCAGTACTTC.

J is TRBJ2-3 and V is TRBV5-1; D might be TRBD1 or TRBD2, each matching 5 bases. V was trimmed by 0 bases and J by 2 bases, leaving 16 bases between them. The CDR3 covers 17 residues. In germline, CDR1 is SGHRS, CDR2 YFSETQ. CDR3 in DNA: TGCGCCAGCAGCTTGGCGTGGTCTAGTGGGACCACAGATACGCAGTATTTT. This translates into CASSLAWSSGTTDTQYF.

This clone was seen only a few times. The chain is built from TRBV2 and TRBJ1-1; 10 positions match TRBD1. CDR1 is SNHLY, CDR2 FYNNEI, per germline. V was clipped by 4 bases and J by 5 bases; unmatched bases: 1. The CDR3 is 13 amino acids. The DNA for the CDR3 is TGTGCCAGCAGTGGACAGGGGGCAACTGAAGCTTTCTTT. Amino acids: CASSGQGATEAFF.